The rows below give T cell receptor beta chains drawn from one sample of a study of OX40 agonist ivuxolimab in advanced cancers. Libraries were prepared by immunoSEQ multiplex PCR; TCRdb keeps only in-frame clonotypes and omits some of them. The sample holds about 76,000 clones, around 82% seen once. The material sequenced was CD4+ or CD8+ T cells sorted from blood, taken in a trial of the OX40 agonist ivuxolimab. The receptors shown here come from an adult with an advanced solid tumor such as melanoma, head and neck, liver or kidney cancer. Both conserved end residues are part of each CDR3. D genes are given only for firm matches. Clone size is shown for a subset of rows, as once, few, many or a class of expanded clone.

>-|TRBJ1-2|-|TRBV7-2
TGTGCCAGCAGCTTAGGCTCTACGGGGTCTGGCTACACCTTC
CASSLGSTGSGYTF
>-|TRBJ1-4|-|TRBV6-1
TGTGCCAGCAGTGGCTTTGGGGCAGGTTATAATGAAAAACTGTTTTTT
CASSGFGAGYNEKLFF
>-|TRBJ1-1|TRBD1|TRBV23-1
TGCGCCAGCAGCCTGACAGGGGTGATCCTTGAAGCTTTCTTT
CASSLTGVILEAFF
>-|TRBJ1-6|TRBD1|TRBV9
TGTGCCAGCAGCGTAGAGTACAGGGGGTCACCCCTCCACTTT
CASSVEYRGSPLHF
>-|TRBJ2-1|TRBD1|TRBV27
TGTGCCAGCAGTTTATCCGGGACAGGGTTGAATGAGCAGTTCTTC
CASSLSGTGLNEQFF
>-|TRBJ2-2|TRBD2|TRBV11-2
TGTGCCAGCAGCTTAGGGTTAGCGGGAGGCACCGGGGAGCTGTTTTTT
CASSLGLAGGTGELFF
>-|TRBJ1-1|TRBD1|TRBV13
TGTGCCAACAGCTTAGGACAGGGGGCAGCTTTCTTT
CANSLGQGAAFF
>-|TRBJ2-1|-|TRBV7-3
TGTGCCAGCAGCGAGGGACTCCCCGGGAACAATGAGCAGTTCTTC
CASSEGLPGNNEQFF
>-|TRBJ2-1|-|TRBV11-3
TGTGCCAGCAGCTTATTCGCTAGCAATGAGCAGTTCTTC
CASSLFASNEQFF
>-|TRBJ1-5|-|TRBV7-2
TGTGCCAGCAGCTTAGTTGGCACAGGGCATAGCAATCAGCCCCAGCATTTT
CASSLVGTGHSNQPQHF
>-|TRBJ2-6|TRBD1|TRBV2
TGTGCCAGCAGTGCCCAGGGGGCGCACGGGGCCAACGTCCTGACTTTC
CASSAQGAHGANVLTF
>-|TRBJ1-5|-|TRBV14
TGTGCCAGCAGCCATAGCAATCAGCCCCAGCATTTT
CASSHSNQPQHF
>once|TRBJ1-1|-|TRBV21-1
TGTGCCAGCAGCAAAGTAACAGTGAGGCAGCAGGAAAACACTGAAGCTTTCTTT
CASSKVTVRQQENTEAFF
>-|TRBJ2-5|-|TRBV5-1
TGCGCCAGCAGCTTGTCAGGGGGGTTGGAGACCCAGTACTTC
CASSLSGGLETQYF
>-|TRBJ2-1|TRBD1|TRBV6-5
TGTGCCAGCAGTTATAGGGGGCATTCCTACAATGAGCAGTTCTTC
CASSYRGHSYNEQFF
>-|TRBJ2-7|-|TRBV4-1
TGCGCCAGCAGCCAGGAGGGAGTTAACTCCTACGAGCAGTACTTC
CASSQEGVNSYEQYF
>-|TRBJ1-1|-|TRBV2
TGTGCCAGCAGTGAATATACCACTGAAGCTTTCTTT
CASSEYTTEAFF
>-|TRBJ1-1|-|TRBV4-3
TGCGCCAGCAGCCAAGAAACGGGCACTGAAGCTTTCTTT
CASSQETGTEAFF
>-|TRBJ2-5|-|TRBV2
TGTGCCAGCAGTGAACCGGCCCCCTCCTACTTC
CASSEPAPSYF
>-|TRBJ2-2|TRBD1|TRBV5-4
TGTGCCAGCAGCCCTCACAGGGGATCCGCGAACACCGGGGAGCTGTTTTTT
CASSPHRGSANTGELFF
>-|TRBJ1-1|-|TRBV5-1
TGCGCCAGCAGCTTCTCCGGGACTCCGGTCACTGAAGCTTTCTTT
CASSFSGTPVTEAFF
>-|TRBJ1-2|-|TRBV19
TGTGCCAGTAGTATGGAATTAAGAAACTATGGCTACACCTTC
CASSMELRNYGYTF
>-|TRBJ2-7|TRBD2|TRBV28
TGTGCCAGCAGACTAGCGGGGGAGGTATACGAGCAGTACTTC
CASRLAGEVYEQYF
>-|TRBJ1-5|TRBD1|TRBV19
TGTGCCAGTAGCCGACAGGGAGACCAGCCCCAGCATTTT
CASSRQGDQPQHF
>-|TRBJ2-7|-|TRBV14
TGTGCCAGCAGCCAACAGTTGGGCGAGCAGTACTTC
CASSQQLGEQYF
>-|TRBJ1-3|-|TRBV18
TGTGCCAGCTCACCAGAATCCTCTGGAAACACCATATATTTT
CASSPESSGNTIYF
>once|TRBJ1-2|TRBD1|TRBV19
TGTGCCAGTAGGCGGATGGGACAGCGATCCTATGGCTACACCTTC
CASRRMGQRSYGYTF
>-|TRBJ2-1|-|TRBV5-6
TGTGCCAGCAGCCCGACCCAAACTAGGAGTTACAATGAGCAGTTCTTC
CASSPTQTRSYNEQFF
>-|TRBJ1-5|TRBD1|TRBV5-1
TGCGCCAGCAGCTTAGGGACAGGGGAGACCAATCAGCCCCAGCATTTT
CASSLGTGETNQPQHF
>-|TRBJ1-1|-|TRBV18
TGTGCCAGCTCACCCCCCACGTACACTGAAGCTTTCTTT
CASSPPTYTEAFF
>-|TRBJ1-4|-|TRBV30
TGTGCCTGGAGTGAGACCCCCCGGACTAATGAAAAACTGTTTTTT
CAWSETPRTNEKLFF
>-|TRBJ1-1|-|TRBV7-9
TGTGCCTCTCGCGCGACCCTGAACACTGAAGCTTTCTTT
CASRATLNTEAFF
>-|TRBJ2-7|TRBD2|TRBV7-2
TGTGCCAGCAGCCCCGGGACTAGCGGGCAGGGCGAGCAGTACTTC
CASSPGTSGQGEQYF
>-|TRBJ1-6|-|TRBV5-6
TGTGCCAGCAGCTTGATGGGTTGGGTGGCACCCCTCCACTTT
CASSLMGWVAPLHF
>once|TRBJ2-2|TRBD1|TRBV9
TGTGCCAGCAGCGTAGATAGCCAGGGGGCGACCGGGGAGCTGTTTTTT
CASSVDSQGATGELFF
>-|TRBJ2-3|TRBD2|TRBV5-1
TGCGCCAGCAGCTGGCCCATAGCGGGAGGGTCCACAGATACGCAGTATTTT
CASSWPIAGGSTDTQYF
>-|TRBJ1-1|-|TRBV4-1
TGCGCCAGCAGCCAAGGTGAGGGCATGAACACTGAAGCTTTCTTT
CASSQGEGMNTEAFF
>once|TRBJ2-7|-|TRBV7-2
TGTGCCAGCAGCTTAGGGGGACAGAGGCGGGGCGAGCAGTACTTC
CASSLGGQRRGEQYF
>-|TRBJ2-3|TRBD2|TRBV7-9
TGTGCCAGCAGCCCATCCGCCCTCAGCGGGAGGGACACAGATACGCAGTATTTT
CASSPSALSGRDTDTQYF
>once|TRBJ1-1|-|TRBV7-3
TGTGCCAGCAGCTTACTGGGACGGAATCAAATCACTGAAGCTTTCTTT
CASSLLGRNQITEAFF
>-|TRBJ2-7|TRBD1|TRBV10-3
TGTGCCATCAGTGAACCGGGACAGGGGACCTACGAGCAGTACTTC
CAISEPGQGTYEQYF
>-|TRBJ2-1|-|TRBV5-1
TGCGCCAGCAGCTTGGTACTACCCGGGGGCAATGAGCAGTTCTTC
CASSLVLPGGNEQFF